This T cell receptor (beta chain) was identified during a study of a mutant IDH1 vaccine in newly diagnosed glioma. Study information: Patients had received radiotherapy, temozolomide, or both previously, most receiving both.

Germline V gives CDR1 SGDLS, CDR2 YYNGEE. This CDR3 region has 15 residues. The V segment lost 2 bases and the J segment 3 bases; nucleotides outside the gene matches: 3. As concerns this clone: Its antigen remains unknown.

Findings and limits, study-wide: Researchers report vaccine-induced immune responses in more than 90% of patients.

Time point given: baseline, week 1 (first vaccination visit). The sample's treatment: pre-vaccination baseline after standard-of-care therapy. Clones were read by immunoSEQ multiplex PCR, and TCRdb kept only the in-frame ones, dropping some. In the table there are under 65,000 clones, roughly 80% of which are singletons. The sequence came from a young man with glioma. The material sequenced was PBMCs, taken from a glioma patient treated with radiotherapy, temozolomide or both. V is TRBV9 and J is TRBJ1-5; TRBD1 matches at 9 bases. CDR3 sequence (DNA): TGTGCCAGCAGCGTCGGGACAGGGATCAATCAGCCCCAGCATTTT. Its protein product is CASSVGTGINQPQHF.